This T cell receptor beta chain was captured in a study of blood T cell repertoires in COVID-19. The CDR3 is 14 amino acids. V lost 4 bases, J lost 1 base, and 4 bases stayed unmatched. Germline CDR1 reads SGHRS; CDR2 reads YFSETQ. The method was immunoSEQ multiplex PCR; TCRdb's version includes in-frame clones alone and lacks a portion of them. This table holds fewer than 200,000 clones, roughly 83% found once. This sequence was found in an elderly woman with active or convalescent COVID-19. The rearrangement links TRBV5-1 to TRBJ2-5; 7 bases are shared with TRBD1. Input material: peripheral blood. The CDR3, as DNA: TGCGCCAGCAGCGCAAGGGACAGCCAAGAGACCCAGTACTTC. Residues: CASSARDSQETQYF.